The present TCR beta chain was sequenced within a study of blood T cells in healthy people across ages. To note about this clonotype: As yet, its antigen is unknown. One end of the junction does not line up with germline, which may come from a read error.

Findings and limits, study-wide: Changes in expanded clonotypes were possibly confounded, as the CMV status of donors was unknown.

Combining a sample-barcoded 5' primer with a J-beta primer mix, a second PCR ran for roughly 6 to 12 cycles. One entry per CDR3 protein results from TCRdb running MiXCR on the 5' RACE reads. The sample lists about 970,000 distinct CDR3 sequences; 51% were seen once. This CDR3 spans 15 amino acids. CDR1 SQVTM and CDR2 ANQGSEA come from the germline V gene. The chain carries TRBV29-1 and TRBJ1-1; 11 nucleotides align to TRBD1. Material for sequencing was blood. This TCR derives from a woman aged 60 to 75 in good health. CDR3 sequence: CSVLRGQGGNTKAFF. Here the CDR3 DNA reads TGCAGCGTTTTGAGGGGACAGGGGGGTAACACTAAAGCTTTCTTT.